The 12 T cell receptor beta chains in this list originate from one sample, sequenced in a study of blood T cell repertoires in COVID-19. Data came from immunoSEQ multiplex PCR; TCRdb stores just in-frame clones and leaves some out. The data show fewer than 200,000 clones, with about 83% seen just once and around 12% held by the top ten. The sequenced material came from peripheral blood. The receptors come from an older woman with COVID-19, enrolled during active disease.

The chain combines TRBV7-6 with TRBJ2-1, with TRBD1 as a possible D gene (7 bases). Per the germline V gene, CDR1 is SGHVS and CDR2 is FNYEAQ. The V end was cut by 7 bases, the J end by 0 bases, with 16 bases between. CDR3 length equals 16 residues. In nucleotides, the CDR3 is TGTGCCAGCAACTCAGGGGGGCGAGCCTCCTACAATGAGCAGTTCTTC. The encoded protein is CASNSGGRASYNEQFF.

The V and J genes are TRBV3-1 (or the pseudogene TRBV3-2) and TRBJ2-1; D is ambiguous. The germline gives CDR1 LGHDT, CDR2 YNNKEL (reference sequence). The CDR3 is 13 residues long. V lost 1 base and J lost 4, with 5 bases in between. CDR3 nucleotides: TGTGCCAGCAGCCAAGCTCTATACAATGAGCAGTTCTTC. Its translation is CASSQALYNEQFF.

The chain couples TRBV14 to TRBJ2-5; a weak D match, TRBD2 (6 bases). There are 13 residues in the CDR3. V was shortened by 0 bases and J by 10 bases, with 12 bases between the two germline ends. Per germline, CDR1 SGHDN and CDR2 FVKESK. CDR3 amino acids: CASSQDNRGIQYF. The CDR3 bases are TGTGCCAGCAGCCAAGACAACCGGGGGATCCAGTACTTC.

This clone appeared a few times. V and J are TRBV28 and TRBJ1-5, with TRBD1 matching over 9 bases. The CDR3 length is 16 residues. Trimming removed 1 base from V and 7 bases from J; junction bases left unmatched: 8. Per germline, CDR1 MDHEN and CDR2 SYDVKM. CDR3 nucleotides: TGTGCCAGCAGTTTATTTAGCCCGACAGGGGGGCAGCCCCAGCATTTT. Translating gives CASSLFSPTGGQPQHF.

This rearrangement joins TRBV5-4 to TRBJ2-3, with 11 bases that match TRBD1. The CDR3 contains 17 residues. V lost 4 bases to trimming and J lost 1 base; unmatched junction nucleotides: 8. CDR1 is SGHNT, CDR2 YYREEE, per germline (reference sequence). The chain's CDR3 is CASSAPGTGGGTDTQYF. CDR3 DNA sequence: TGTGCCAGCAGCGCCCCCGGGACAGGGGGAGGCACAGATACGCAGTATTTT.

This clone was picked up a small number of times. The J gene is TRBJ2-7, the V gene TRBV4-1; TRBD2 is a possible D gene (5 bases). Germline assignment: CDR1 MGHRA and CDR2 YSYEKL. The CDR3 covers 14 residues. V was trimmed by 0 bases and J by 0 bases, leaving 6 bases between them. The CDR3 nucleotides are TGCGCCAGCAGCCAAGAACGGGGCTCCTACGAGCAGTACTTC. This codes for CASSQERGSYEQYF.

The CDR3 sequence is CASGYLDNKYEQYF. The CDR3, as DNA: TGTGCCAGCGGATATCTGGACAACAAGTACGAGCAGTACTTC. The chain couples TRBV19 to TRBJ2-7, with D perhaps matching TRBD1 (5 bases). From germline, CDR1 is LNHDA and CDR2 SQIVND (reference sequence). The CDR3 loop spans 14 amino acids. V gave up 9 bases and J gave up 4 bases, with 19 bases separating them.

The chain carries TRBV5-1 and TRBJ2-7; 7 nucleotides align to TRBD1. With 3 bases clipped from V and 2 bases from J, the junction kept 8 bases outside the gene matches. Germline CDR1 reads SGHRS; CDR2 reads YFSETQ. CDR3 length: 15 amino acids. CDR3 coding DNA: TGCGCCAGCAGCTACGCGGACAGGCCCCCCTACGAGCAGTACTTC. The encoded protein is CASSYADRPPYEQYF.

The chain links TRBV19 to TRBJ2-5; TRBD1 agrees at 9 bases. Germline assignment: CDR1 LNHDA and CDR2 SQIVND (reference sequence). Germline trimming cut 6 bases from V and 5 bases from J; bases unmatched to any gene: 4. The CDR3 is 13 amino acids. CDR3 sequence reads: CASRQGARETQYF. Written as DNA, the CDR3 is TGTGCCAGTAGACAGGGGGCGCGGGAGACCCAGTACTTC. The full variable domain, its missing parts supplied by reference TRBV19 and TRBJ2-5, is DGGITQSPKYLFRKEGQNVTLSCEQNLNHDAMYWYRQDPGQGLRLIYYSQIVNDFQKGDIAEGYSVSREKKESFPLTVTSAQKNPTAFYLCASRQGARETQYFGPGTRLLVL.

The chain links TRBV18 to TRBJ2-7; 7 bases are a match to TRBD2. The junction had 8 bases not matched to a gene; V was cut back by 5 bases and J by 4 bases. Germline V gene data show CDR1 as KGHSH and CDR2 as LQKENI. The CDR3 has 14 residues. The CDR3 protein is CASSAGGRAYEQYF. The DNA of the CDR3 is TGTGCCAGCTCAGCCGGGGGGAGGGCGTACGAGCAGTACTTC.

The rearrangement joins TRBV5-1 to TRBJ1-2; a possible D gene is TRBD1 (5 bases). This CDR3 region has 15 residues. V was shortened by 4 bases and J by 4 bases, with 17 bases between the two germline ends. The germline V gene encodes CDR1 SGHRS and CDR2 YFSETQ. CDR3 region: CASSTDGHRPYGYTF. CDR3 nucleotide sequence: TGCGCCAGCAGCACCGATGGACATCGCCCCTATGGCTACACCTTC. The full variable domain, in which reference TRBV5-1 and TRBJ1-2 provide the parts outside the CDR3, is KAGVTQTPRYLIKTRGQQVTLSCSPISGHRSVSWYQQTPGQGLQFLFEYFSETQRNKGNFPGRFSGRQFSNSRSEMNVSTLELGDSALYLCASSTDGHRPYGYTFGSGTRLTVV.

This rearrangement joins TRBV4-3 to TRBJ2-2; the match to TRBD1 covers 12 bases. The germline CDR1 and CDR2 sequences are LGHNA and YSLEER. With V trimmed by 0 bases and J by 4 bases, 9 bases remained unmatched. The CDR3 loop spans 19 amino acids. Here the CDR3 reads CASSQDGDRGRRGTGELFF. DNA of the CDR3: TGCGCCAGCAGCCAAGATGGGGACAGGGGGCGCCGGGGCACCGGGGAGCTGTTTTTT.